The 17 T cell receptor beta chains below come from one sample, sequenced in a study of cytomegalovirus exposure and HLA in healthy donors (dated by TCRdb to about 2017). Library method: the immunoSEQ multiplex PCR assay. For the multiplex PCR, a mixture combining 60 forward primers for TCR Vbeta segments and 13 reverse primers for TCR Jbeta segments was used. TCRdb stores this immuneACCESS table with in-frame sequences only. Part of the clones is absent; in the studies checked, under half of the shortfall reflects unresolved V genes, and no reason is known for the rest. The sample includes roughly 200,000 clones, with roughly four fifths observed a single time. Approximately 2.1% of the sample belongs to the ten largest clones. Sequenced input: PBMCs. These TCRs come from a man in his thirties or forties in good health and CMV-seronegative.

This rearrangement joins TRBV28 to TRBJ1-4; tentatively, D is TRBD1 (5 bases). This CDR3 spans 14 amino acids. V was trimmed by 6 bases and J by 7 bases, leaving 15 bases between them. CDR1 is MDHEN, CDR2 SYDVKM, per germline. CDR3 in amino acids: CASSTGGLGEKLFF. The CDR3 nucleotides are TGTGCCAGCAGCACCGGGGGGTTGGGTGAAAAACTGTTTTTT. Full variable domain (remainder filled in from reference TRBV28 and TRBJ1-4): DVKVTQSSRYLVKRTGEKVFLECVQDMDHENMFWYRQDPGLGLRLIYFSYDVKMKEKGDIPEGYSVSREKKERFSLILESASTNQTSMYLCASSTGGLGEKLFFGSGTQLSVL.

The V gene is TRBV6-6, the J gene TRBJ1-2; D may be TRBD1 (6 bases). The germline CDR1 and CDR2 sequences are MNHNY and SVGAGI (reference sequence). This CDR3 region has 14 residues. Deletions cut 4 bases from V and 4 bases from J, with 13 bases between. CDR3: CASSSSGTSYGYTF. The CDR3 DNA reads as TGTGCCAGCAGTTCTTCCGGGACAAGCTATGGCTACACCTTC.

The CDR3 region has the DNA TGCGCCAGCAGTGAACCAAACAGGAGGGTTAGGGAGACCCAGTACTTC. Residues: CASSEPNRRVRETQYF. V is TRBV10-2 and J is TRBJ2-5, with D possibly being TRBD2 (6 bases). The germline V gene has CDR1 WSHSY and CDR2 SAAADI. The V and J ends lost 3 bases and 5 bases respectively, with 19 bases between them. The CDR3 runs to 16 residues.

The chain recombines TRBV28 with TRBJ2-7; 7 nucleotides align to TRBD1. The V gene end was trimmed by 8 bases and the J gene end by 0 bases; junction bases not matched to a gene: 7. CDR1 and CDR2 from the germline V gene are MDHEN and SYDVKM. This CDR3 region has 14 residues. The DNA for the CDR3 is TGTGCCAGCGGTAAACAGGGGATCTCCTACGAGCAGTACTTC. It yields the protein CASGKQGISYEQYF.

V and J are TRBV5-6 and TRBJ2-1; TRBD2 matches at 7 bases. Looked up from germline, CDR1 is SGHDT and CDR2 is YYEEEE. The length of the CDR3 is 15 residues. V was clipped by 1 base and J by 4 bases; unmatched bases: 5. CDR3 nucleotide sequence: TGTGCCAGCAGCTTGAGGGACTACCTTTACAATGAGCAGTTCTTC. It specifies CASSLRDYLYNEQFF.

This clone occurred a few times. CDR3: CASSTGEAEQYF. The CDR3 DNA reads TGTGCCAGCAGCACAGGGGAGGCCGAGCAGTACTTC. This rearrangement joins TRBV7-9 to TRBJ2-7; perhaps TRBD1 as D (7 bases). The CDR3 is 12 amino acids. V lost 5 bases, J lost 6 bases, and 11 bases lay in between. The germline V gene encodes CDR1 SEHNR and CDR2 FQNEAQ (reference sequence).

The DNA of the CDR3 is TGTGCCAGCAGTTACTCCGGGGGCAATCAGCCCCAGCATTTT. Translated: CASSYSGGNQPQHF. This sequence joins TRBV6-5 and TRBJ1-5, with D unclear. Trimming left V 0 bases short and J 2 bases short, with 5 bases between. The CDR3 runs to 14 residues. CDR1 is MNHEY, CDR2 SVGAGI, per germline.

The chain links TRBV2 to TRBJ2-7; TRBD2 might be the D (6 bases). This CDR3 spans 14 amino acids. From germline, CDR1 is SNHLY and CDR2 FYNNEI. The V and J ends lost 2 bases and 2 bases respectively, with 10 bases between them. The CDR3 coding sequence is TGTGCCAGCAGTGAAAGAGCGGGTACCTACGAGCAGTACTTC. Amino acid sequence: CASSERAGTYEQYF.

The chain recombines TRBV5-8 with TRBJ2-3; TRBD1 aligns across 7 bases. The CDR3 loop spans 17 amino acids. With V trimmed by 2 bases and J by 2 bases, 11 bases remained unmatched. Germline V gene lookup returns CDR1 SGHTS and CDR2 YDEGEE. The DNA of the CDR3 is TGTGCCAGCAGCTTTGGGACAGTGGACTCATTCACAGATACGCAGTATTTT. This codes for CASSFGTVDSFTDTQYF.

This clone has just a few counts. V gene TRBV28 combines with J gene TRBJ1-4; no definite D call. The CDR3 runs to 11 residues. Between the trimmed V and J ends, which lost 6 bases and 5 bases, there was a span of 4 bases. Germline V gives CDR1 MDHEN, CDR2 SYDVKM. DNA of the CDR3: TGTGCCAGCAGCCCGAATGAAAAACTGTTTTTT. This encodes CASSPNEKLFF.

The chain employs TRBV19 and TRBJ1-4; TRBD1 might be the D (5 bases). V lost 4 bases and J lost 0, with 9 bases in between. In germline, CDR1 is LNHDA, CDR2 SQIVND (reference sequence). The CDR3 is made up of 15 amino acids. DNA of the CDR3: TGTGCCAGTAGTAGGGGGACTGCAACTAATGAAAAACTGTTTTTT. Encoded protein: CASSRGTATNEKLFF.

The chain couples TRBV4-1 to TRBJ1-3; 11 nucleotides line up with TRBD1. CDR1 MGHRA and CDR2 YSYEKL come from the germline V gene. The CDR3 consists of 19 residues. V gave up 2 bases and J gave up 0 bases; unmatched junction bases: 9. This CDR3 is CASSQRRDRGEISGNTIYF. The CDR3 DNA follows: TGCGCCAGCAGCCAACGTCGGGACAGGGGGGAGATCTCTGGAAACACCATATATTTT.

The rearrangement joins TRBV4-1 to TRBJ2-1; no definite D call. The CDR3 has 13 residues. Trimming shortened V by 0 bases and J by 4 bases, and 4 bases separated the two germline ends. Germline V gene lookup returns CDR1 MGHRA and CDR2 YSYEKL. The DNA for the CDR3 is TGCGCCAGCAGCCAAGAGAGGTACAATGAGCAGTTCTTC. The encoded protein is CASSQERYNEQFF.

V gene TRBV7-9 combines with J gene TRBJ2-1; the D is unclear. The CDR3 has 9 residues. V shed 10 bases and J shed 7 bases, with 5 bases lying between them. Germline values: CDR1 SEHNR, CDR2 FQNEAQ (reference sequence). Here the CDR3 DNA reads TGTGCCATCGGGAATGAGCAGTTCTTC. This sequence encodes CAIGNEQFF.

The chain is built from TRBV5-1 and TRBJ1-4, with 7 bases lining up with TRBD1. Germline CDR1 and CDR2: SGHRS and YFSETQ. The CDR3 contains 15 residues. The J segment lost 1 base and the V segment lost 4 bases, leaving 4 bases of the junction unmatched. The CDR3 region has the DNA TGCGCCAGCAGCGGTAGGGGGCAAACTAATGAAAAACTGTTTTTT. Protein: CASSGRGQTNEKLFF.

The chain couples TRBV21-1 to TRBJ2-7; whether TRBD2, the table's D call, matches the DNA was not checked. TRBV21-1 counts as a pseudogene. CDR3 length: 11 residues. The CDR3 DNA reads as TGTGCCAGCAGCAAAGGGGCTAGCGGTGGGTTC. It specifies CASSKGASGGF.

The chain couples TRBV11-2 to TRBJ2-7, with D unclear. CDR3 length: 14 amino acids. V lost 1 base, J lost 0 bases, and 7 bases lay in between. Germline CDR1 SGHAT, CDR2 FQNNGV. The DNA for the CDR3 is TGTGCCAGCAGCTTAGGTGGCCCCTCCTACGAGCAGTACTTC. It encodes CASSLGGPSYEQYF. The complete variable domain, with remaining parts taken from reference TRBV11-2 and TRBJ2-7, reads EAGVAQSPRYKIIEKRQSVAFWCNPISGHATLYWYQQILGQGPKLLIQFQNNGVVDDSQLPKDRFSAERLKGVDSTLKIQPAKLEDSAVYLCASSLGGPSYEQYFGPGTRLTVT.